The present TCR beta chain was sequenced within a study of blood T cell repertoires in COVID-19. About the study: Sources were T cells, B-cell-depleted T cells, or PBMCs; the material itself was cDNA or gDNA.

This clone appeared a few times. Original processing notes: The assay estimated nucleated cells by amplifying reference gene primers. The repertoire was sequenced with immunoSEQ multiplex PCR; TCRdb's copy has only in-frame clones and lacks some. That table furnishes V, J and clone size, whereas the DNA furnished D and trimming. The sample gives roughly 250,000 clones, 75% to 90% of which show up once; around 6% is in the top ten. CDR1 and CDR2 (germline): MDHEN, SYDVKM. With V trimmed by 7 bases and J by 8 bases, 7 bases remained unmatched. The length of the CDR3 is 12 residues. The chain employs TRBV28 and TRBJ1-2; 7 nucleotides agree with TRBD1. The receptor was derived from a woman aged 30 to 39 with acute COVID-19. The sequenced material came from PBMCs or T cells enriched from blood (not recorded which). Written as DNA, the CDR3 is TGTGCCAGCACCCTACAGGGGAGCGGCTACACCTTC. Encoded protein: CASTLQGSGYTF.